These 4 T cell receptor beta chains originate from one sample sequenced in a study of cytomegalovirus exposure and HLA in healthy donors. PCR involved 60 Vbeta and 13 Jbeta primers. Measured with immunoSEQ multiplex PCR; TCRdb has only the in-frame clones, and not every one. The sample lists about 120,000 clones, around 79% occurring once. Sequencing was performed on PBMCs. The origin of the receptors is a woman in her twenties or thirties in good health and CMV-seronegative.

The DNA of the CDR3 is TGTGCCAGCAGTTTATTAGTTACCTACGAGCAGTACTTC. It yields the protein CASSLLVTYEQYF. The chain uses TRBV28 and TRBJ2-7; no definite D call. V was pared by 1 base and J by 2 bases, with 6 bases between. Per the germline V gene, CDR1 is MDHEN and CDR2 is SYDVKM. This CDR3 is built from 13 residues.

The gene calls are TRBV27 and TRBJ2-1; 9 nucleotides match TRBD2. The CDR3 is made up of 13 amino acids. Trimming took 7 bases from V and 8 from J; bases not matched to a gene: 6. Germline V gene data show CDR1 as MNHEY and CDR2 as SMNVEV (reference sequence). This CDR3 reads CASKRGEFDEQFF. The CDR3 nucleotides read TGTGCCAGCAAGCGGGGGGAGTTCGATGAGCAGTTCTTC.

This rearrangement joins TRBV4-3 to TRBJ1-2; D is possibly TRBD1 (6 bases). The germline CDR1 and CDR2 sequences are LGHNA and YSLEER. Trimming cost V 0 bases and J 4 bases, with 18 bases left between them. CDR3 length: 17 residues. CDR3 sequence (DNA): TGCGCCAGCAGCCAAGATGCCCGGGACACCTTTTTCTATGGCTACACCTTC. This translates into CASSQDARDTFFYGYTF.

As for this clone: A junction boundary mismatches the germline segment, possibly from a read error. This chain joins TRBV7-7 and TRBJ2-5, with TRBD1 as a possible D gene (5 bases). Germline V gives CDR1 SSHAT, CDR2 FNYEAQ (reference sequence). This CDR3 spans 13 amino acids. CDR3 sequence: CASSRDREETQYF. In DNA form, the CDR3 reads TGTGCTAGCAGCCGCGACAGAGAAGAGACCCAGTACTTC.